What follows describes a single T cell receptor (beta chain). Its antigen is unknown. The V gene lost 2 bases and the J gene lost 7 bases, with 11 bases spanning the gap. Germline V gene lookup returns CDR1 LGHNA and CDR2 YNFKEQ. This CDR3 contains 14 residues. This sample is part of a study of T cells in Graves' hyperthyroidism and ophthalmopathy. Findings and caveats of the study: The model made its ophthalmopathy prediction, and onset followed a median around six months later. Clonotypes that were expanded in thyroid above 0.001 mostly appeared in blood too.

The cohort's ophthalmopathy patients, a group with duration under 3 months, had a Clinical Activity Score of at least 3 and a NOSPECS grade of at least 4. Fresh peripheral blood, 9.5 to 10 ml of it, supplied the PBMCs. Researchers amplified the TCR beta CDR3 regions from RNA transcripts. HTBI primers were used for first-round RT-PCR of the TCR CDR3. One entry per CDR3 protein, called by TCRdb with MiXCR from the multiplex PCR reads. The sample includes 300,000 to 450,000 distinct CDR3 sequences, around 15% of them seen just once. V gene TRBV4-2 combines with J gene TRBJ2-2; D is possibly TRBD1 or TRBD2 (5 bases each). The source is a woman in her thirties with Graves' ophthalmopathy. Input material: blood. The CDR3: CASSQMGESGELFF. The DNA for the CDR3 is TGTGCCAGCAGCCAAATGGGGGAAAGCGGGGAGCTGTTTTTT.